The 23 T cell receptor beta chains below were found in one sample sequenced in a study of beta chain features in type 1 diabetes. Every bit of the isolated RNA underwent reverse transcription, so sequencing read expressed TCRB transcripts. The protocol was immunoSEQ multiplex PCR, while the TCRdb copy is restricted to in-frame clones and leaves out a portion. Of 500,000 to 700,000 clones in the sample, about a sixth are singletons; the top ten hold 0.093%. Material for sequencing was naive CD4+ T cells from blood. These receptors originate from a man in his late teens or twenties in good health.

In regard to this clone: This specimen includes other DNA sequences encoding the same CDR3. This chain uses TRBV7-2 with TRBJ1-4; D gene ambiguous. Germline-derived CDR1 and CDR2 are SGHTA and FQGNSA. This CDR3 is built from 14 residues. Trimming pared 0 bases from V and 7 bases from J, leaving 9 bases between. The CDR3 reads CASSLALGGEKLFF. DNA of the CDR3: TGTGCCAGCAGCTTAGCGCTTGGAGGTGAAAAACTGTTTTTT.

This clone was seen a few times. For the CDR3, the DNA is TGCGCCAGCAGCAATCTAGCGGGATCCCAAGAGACCCAGTACTTC. This encodes CASSNLAGSQETQYF. The chain recombines TRBV5-1 with TRBJ2-5; TRBD2 agrees at 9 bases. This CDR3 has 15 residues. Germline CDR1 reads SGHRS; CDR2 reads YFSETQ. V was clipped by 4 bases and J by 1 base; unmatched bases: 5.

The table lists this clone with a few counts. V usage is TRBV18 and J usage is TRBJ1-5; D is ambiguous. The CDR3 is 12 amino acids. Trimming took 3 bases from V and 6 from J, leaving 6 bases between them. Germline loops: CDR1 KGHSH, CDR2 LQKENI. The CDR3 DNA reads as TGTGCCAGCTCACCCGGGCGTCAGCCCCAGCATTTT. Amino acid sequence: CASSPGRQPQHF.

This clone was recorded a few times. V and J are TRBV28 and TRBJ1-2; D remains unclear. The V and J ends lost 7 bases and 5 bases respectively, with 11 bases between them. Germline lookup yields CDR1 MDHEN and CDR2 SYDVKM. The CDR3 spans 12 residues. This chain's CDR3 is CASNPVGYGYTF. The CDR3 DNA reads TGTGCCAGCAACCCCGTAGGGTATGGCTACACCTTC.

This clone was recorded a few times. The chain has TRBV16 and TRBJ1-5; D gene uncertain. The germline V and J ends were trimmed by 3 bases and 0 bases, with 6 bases remaining between them. This CDR3 is 14 amino acids long. The V gene's germline CDR1 is KGHSY and CDR2 FQNENV. The CDR3 coding sequence is TGTGCCAGCAGCCATTCACATAGCAATCAGCCCCAGCATTTT. Translating it yields CASSHSHSNQPQHF.

The rearrangement links TRBV4-3 to TRBJ1-1; D unclear. The CDR3 runs 13 residues. Deletions cut 0 bases from V and 4 bases from J, with 6 bases between. The germline gives CDR1 LGHNA, CDR2 YSLEER. CDR3 coding DNA: TGCGCCAGCAGCCAAGATCCATCCACTGAAGCTTTCTTT. Its translation is CASSQDPSTEAFF.

A few counts support this clone. V and J are TRBV9 and TRBJ2-1; D is uncertain. V dropped 1 base and J dropped 2 bases, with 4 bases sitting between them. The CDR3 has 13 residues. Germline CDR1 reads SGDLS; CDR2 reads YYNGEE. CDR3 nucleotide sequence: TGTGCCAGCAGCGTAAACACCTACAATGAGCAGTTCTTC. It codes for CASSVNTYNEQFF.

This clone was seen a handful of times. The CDR3 region is CAWRGRSEAFF. CDR3 coding DNA: TGTGCCTGGAGAGGGCGAAGTGAAGCTTTCTTT. V gene TRBV30 combines with J gene TRBJ1-1; D gene ambiguous. The V end was cut by 3 bases, the J end by 7 bases, with 9 bases between. CDR3 length: 11 amino acids. CDR1 is GTSNPN, CDR2 SVGIG, per germline (reference sequence). Together with reference TRBV30 and TRBJ1-1, the CDR3 gives the full variable domain: SQTIHQWPATLVQPVGSPLSLECTVEGTSNPNLYWYRQAAGRGLQLLFYSVGIGQISSEVPQNLSASRPQDRQFILSSKKLLLSDSGFYLCAWRGRSEAFFGQGTRLTVV.

This chain connects TRBV5-6 to TRBJ2-1; 9 bases fit TRBD1. CDR3 length equals 16 residues. Germline CDR1 SGHDT, CDR2 YYEEEE. V shed 4 bases and J 10 bases; nucleotides not matched to a gene: 15. The CDR3 coding sequence is TGTGCCAGCAGCCTTTTAGGGGACAGGGTTGTAGGAGAGCAGTTCTTC. Translating gives CASSLLGDRVVGEQFF.

V and J are TRBV11-2 and TRBJ1-2, with no clear D. There are 14 residues in the CDR3. In germline, CDR1 is SGHAT, CDR2 FQNNGV. Trimming took off 1 base at V and 8 bases at J, with 14 bases between the two ends. The DNA of the CDR3 is TGTGCCAGCAGCTTAGTCGGCACGATTAGGGGCTACACCTTC. It codes for CASSLVGTIRGYTF.

This chain uses TRBV6-4 with TRBJ2-3, with TRBD2 identical over 7 bases. V shed 6 bases, J shed 0 bases, and the junction held 6 bases outside the gene matches. In germline, CDR1 is MRHNA, CDR2 SNTAGT. The CDR3 sequence is 15 residues long. Here the CDR3 DNA reads TGTGCCAGCAGCGTCGGGGGGACTAGCACAGATACGCAGTATTTT. Translating gives CASSVGGTSTDTQYF.

This clone was counted a few times. The CDR3 nucleotides are TGTGCCAGCAGCTTAACGGGGGCGCGGGATACGCAGTATTTT. It is translated as CASSLTGARDTQYF. This chain joins TRBV7-3 and TRBJ2-3; tentative D call: TRBD1 (6 bases). This CDR3 is 14 amino acids long. Germline V gene lookup returns CDR1 SGHTA and CDR2 FQGTGA. V was pared by 0 bases and J by 6 bases, with 10 bases between.

The chain combines TRBV28 with TRBJ1-2, with no clear D. This CDR3 region has 14 residues. Germline V lookup: CDR1 MDHEN, CDR2 SYDVKM. With 1 base removed from V and 4 bases from J, the gap between germline ends came to 10 bases. The CDR3 region is CASSLSDPVYGYTF. For the CDR3, the DNA is TGTGCCAGCAGTTTATCGGACCCCGTCTATGGCTACACCTTC.

The V and J genes are TRBV4-2 and TRBJ2-3; 8 bases match TRBD2. CDR3 length: 20 amino acids. Germline trimming cut 0 bases from V and 2 bases from J; bases unmatched to any gene: 16. Germline V lookup: CDR1 LGHNA, CDR2 YNFKEQ. The CDR3 protein is CASSQESFSRGVETTDTQYF. For the CDR3, the DNA is TGTGCCAGCAGCCAAGAGTCGTTCTCGCGGGGGGTGGAGACCACAGATACGCAGTATTTT.

This clone was observed a few times. The chain's CDR3 is CASSDPAVSETQYF. The CDR3, as DNA: TGTGCCAGCAGTGACCCCGCCGTCTCGGAGACCCAGTACTTC. The genes are TRBV25-1 and TRBJ2-5; D unresolved. Trimming pared 3 bases from V and 5 bases from J, leaving 13 bases between. Germline V gene sequence: CDR1 MGHDK, CDR2 SYGVNS. The CDR3 is 14 amino acids.

This clone appeared a few times. The CDR3 coding sequence is TGTGCCAGCAGCTTCCTCCTCACTAGCGGGAGGCAGAATGAGCAGTTCTTC. Protein sequence: CASSFLLTSGRQNEQFF. The chain couples TRBV7-2 to TRBJ2-1, with 12 bases matching TRBD2. The germline gives CDR1 SGHTA, CDR2 FQGNSA. The ends lost 3 bases at V and 7 bases at J; junction bases unmatched: 10. CDR3 length equals 17 residues. The whole variable domain, remainder taken from reference TRBV7-2 and TRBJ2-1, is GAGVSQSPSNKVTEKGKDVELRCDPISGHTALYWYRQSLGQGLEFLIYFQGNSAPDKSGLPSDRFSAERTGGSVSTLTIQRTQQEDSAVYLCASSFLLTSGRQNEQFFGPGTRLTVL.

The chain is built from TRBV4-3 and TRBJ2-4; D may correspond to TRBD1 or TRBD2 (6 bases each). This CDR3 contains 16 residues. Germline CDR1 is LGHNA and CDR2 is YSLEER. Between the trimmed V and J ends, which lost 1 base and 2 bases, there was a span of 12 bases. The CDR3 spells CASSQGRGRTKNIQYF. CDR3 nucleotides: TGCGCCAGCAGCCAAGGGAGGGGGAGGACCAAAAACATTCAGTACTTC.

About this clone itself: Other DNA sequences of this sample code for an identical CDR3. The CDR3 region has the DNA TGTGCCAGCAGTTTATCAGGACAGGGGCTGAAGACCCAGTACTTC. Amino acids: CASSLSGQGLKTQYF. The chain uses TRBV28 and TRBJ2-5, with TRBD1 identical over 9 bases. This CDR3 contains 15 residues. Looked up from germline, CDR1 is MDHEN and CDR2 is SYDVKM. Trimming at V came to 1 base and at J to 6 bases, leaving 6 bases not matched to a gene. Full variable domain (outside the CDR3, taken from reference TRBV28 and TRBJ2-5): DVKVTQSSRYLVKRTGEKVFLECVQDMDHENMFWYRQDPGLGLRLIYFSYDVKMKEKGDIPEGYSVSREKKERFSLILESASTNQTSMYLCASSLSGQGLKTQYFGPGTRLLVL.

A few counts support this clone. J is TRBJ1-2 and V is TRBV27; D gene unclear. Trimming left V 6 bases short and J 4 bases short, with 15 bases between. This CDR3 has 14 residues. Germline V lookup: CDR1 MNHEY, CDR2 SMNVEV (reference sequence). The CDR3 nucleotides read TGTGCCAGCAGGCGACGGGGATCCTCCTATGGCTACACCTTC. Encoded protein: CASRRRGSSYGYTF.

This rearrangement joins TRBV6-5 to TRBJ2-5, with D possibly TRBD1 on 6 matching bases. Germline V CDR1 and CDR2: MNHEY, SVGAGI. This CDR3 is built from 13 residues. V was clipped by 8 bases and J by 5 bases, with 15 bases between them. The CDR3 spells CASGLQGKETQYF. DNA for the CDR3: TGTGCCAGCGGGCTTCAGGGGAAGGAGACCCAGTACTTC.

This clone appeared a few times. The chain couples TRBV5-1 to TRBJ1-1; D is unclear. There are 11 residues in the CDR3. Germline CDR1 reads SGHRS; CDR2 reads YFSETQ. The V and J ends lost 7 bases and 9 bases respectively, with 13 bases between them. The CDR3 DNA is TGCGCCAGCCTCTTTGGTGTACAAGCTTTCTTT. It encodes CASLFGVQAFF.

The V gene is TRBV27, the J gene TRBJ2-3; D uncertain. Trimming removed 2 bases at V and 5 bases at J, with 8 bases between. In germline, CDR1 is MNHEY, CDR2 SMNVEV (reference sequence). The CDR3 runs to 13 residues. CDR3 nucleotides: TGTGCCAGCAGTTTAAGATGGGGAGATACGCAGTATTTT. Amino acid sequence: CASSLRWGDTQYF.

The chain combines TRBV9 with TRBJ1-2; TRBD1 might be the D (6 bases). The CDR3 runs 15 residues. In germline, CDR1 is SGDLS, CDR2 YYNGEE. The V end lost 4 bases, the J end lost 0 bases, and 13 bases lay between the germline ends. In nucleotides, the CDR3 is TGTGCCAGCAGCCCTCAGGACAGAGCTAACTATGGCTACACCTTC. Residues: CASSPQDRANYGYTF.